Each of the 29 T cell receptor beta chains below was sequenced from the same sample in a study of blood T cell repertoires in COVID-19. Measured with immunoSEQ multiplex PCR; TCRdb has only the in-frame clones, and not every one. Of fewer than 350,000 clones in the sample, roughly 89% were seen once. The sequenced material came from peripheral blood. The receptors stem from a man aged 30-40 years with COVID-19, enrolled during active disease.

V is TRBV19 and J is TRBJ1-2; D uncertain. This CDR3 has 17 amino acids. In germline, CDR1 is LNHDA, CDR2 SQIVND (reference sequence). Trimming left V 3 bases short and J 8 bases short, with 25 bases between. CDR3 bases: TGTGCCAGTAGTATGTATTCCCTATTGGAGGGTAGGAGCGGCTACACCTTC. It encodes CASSMYSLLEGRSGYTF.

V and J are TRBV28 and TRBJ1-1; D might be TRBD1 (5 bases). Germline lookup yields CDR1 MDHEN and CDR2 SYDVKM. This CDR3 has 12 amino acids. Trimming removed 8 bases from V and 6 bases from J, with 13 bases in between. This chain's CDR3 is CASGTLTSEAFF. In nucleotides, the CDR3 is TGTGCCAGCGGGACTTTGACCTCTGAAGCTTTCTTT.

The chain carries TRBV27 and TRBJ1-5; no clear D. The CDR3 runs to 12 residues. Germline V gene sequence: CDR1 MNHEY, CDR2 SMNVEV (reference sequence). Between the trimmed V and J ends, which lost 6 bases and 5 bases, there was a span of 8 bases. CDR3 protein: CASSHGDQPQHF. CDR3 in DNA: TGTGCCAGCAGCCATGGAGATCAGCCCCAGCATTTT.

This clone was seen many times. The chain is built from TRBV2 and TRBJ2-6; weak D call: TRBD2 (5 bases). CDR1 is SNHLY, CDR2 FYNNEI, per germline. This CDR3 has 16 amino acids. V lost 7 bases, J lost 0 bases, and 13 bases lay in between. In DNA, the CDR3 is TGTGCCAGCACTTTTGAGGGTCGCTCTGGGGCCAACGTCCTGACTTTC. Translated: CASTFEGRSGANVLTF. The complete variable domain, with remaining parts taken from reference TRBV2 and TRBJ2-6, reads EPEVTQTPSHQVTQMGQEVILRCVPISNHLYFYWYRQILGQKVEFLVSFYNNEISEKSEIFDDQFSVERPDGSNFTLKIRSTKLEDSAMYFCASTFEGRSGANVLTFGAGSRLTVL.

This chain links TRBV5-8 with TRBJ1-2, with a tentative D call TRBD1 (5 bases). Trimming pared 0 bases from V and 0 bases from J, leaving 18 bases between. The CDR3 has 18 residues. CDR1 is SGHTS, CDR2 YDEGEE, per germline. CDR3 nucleotide sequence: TGTGCCAGCAGCTTGGTCCGGACAACGATCCTCTCTAACTATGGCTACACCTTC. Amino acids: CASSLVRTTILSNYGYTF.

The V and J genes are TRBV5-5 and TRBJ2-1; D unresolved. CDR3 length equals 15 residues. Germline loops: CDR1 SGHKS, CDR2 YYEKEE (reference sequence). V was pared by 3 bases and J by 0 bases, with 10 bases between. The CDR3 sequence: CASSSRASSYNEQFF. Written as DNA, the CDR3 is TGTGCCAGCAGCTCCCGAGCTTCCTCCTACAATGAGCAGTTCTTC.

The chain couples TRBV5-1 to TRBJ2-7; 9 positions agree with TRBD1. Trimming removed 3 bases from V and 0 bases from J; junction bases left unmatched: 4. Per germline, CDR1 SGHRS and CDR2 YFSETQ. This CDR3 region has 15 residues. CDR3 sequence (DNA): TGCGCCAGCAGCTCTCCGGGACAGGGCTCCTACGAGCAGTACTTC. It is translated as CASSSPGQGSYEQYF. The complete variable domain, with remaining parts taken from reference TRBV5-1 and TRBJ2-7, reads KAGVTQTPRYLIKTRGQQVTLSCSPISGHRSVSWYQQTPGQGLQFLFEYFSETQRNKGNFPGRFSGRQFSNSRSEMNVSTLELGDSALYLCASSSPGQGSYEQYFGPGTRLTVT.

The gene calls are TRBV15 and TRBJ2-1; D gene ambiguous. The CDR3 covers 17 residues. V was clipped by 1 base and J by 4 bases, with 17 bases between them. The germline V gene encodes CDR1 LNHNV and CDR2 YYDKDF (reference sequence). CDR3 nucleotide sequence: TGTGCCACCAGCAGAGGAGCCGCAGGCCGGTTTTACAATGAGCAGTTCTTC. As protein: CATSRGAAGRFYNEQFF.

The chain employs TRBV6-5 and TRBJ1-1; 7 nucleotides align to TRBD1. The trim removed 6 bases at V and 5 bases at J, leaving 6 bases unmatched. Germline-derived CDR1 and CDR2 are MNHEY and SVGAGI. This CDR3 contains 13 residues. The chain's CDR3 is CASRDRPSTEAFF. CDR3 DNA: TGTGCCAGCAGGGACAGGCCGAGTACTGAAGCTTTCTTT.

The rearrangement links TRBV4-1 to TRBJ1-1; D uncertain. This CDR3 has 17 amino acids. V was pared by 0 bases and J by 1 base, with 15 bases between. The V gene's germline CDR1 is MGHRA and CDR2 YSYEKL. CDR3 amino acids: CASSQDLSGSGNTEAFF. DNA for the CDR3: TGCGCCAGCAGCCAAGATTTGTCCGGGTCGGGGAACACTGAAGCTTTCTTT.

This clone turned up a few times. The chain carries TRBV5-5 and TRBJ1-1; D possibly corresponds to TRBD1 (6 bases). In germline, CDR1 is SGHKS, CDR2 YYEKEE (reference sequence). Trimming took off 4 bases at V and 1 base at J, with 11 bases between the two ends. The CDR3 spans 14 residues. Written as DNA, the CDR3 is TGTGCCAGCAGCCGTACAGGGTCGAACACTGAAGCTTTCTTT. Its translation is CASSRTGSNTEAFF.

The chain recombines TRBV28 with TRBJ1-2, with TRBD1 matching over 10 bases. The V and J ends lost 2 bases and 8 bases, in that order; junction bases with no gene match: 11. The CDR3 is 16 amino acids. CDR1 is MDHEN, CDR2 SYDVKM, per germline. The CDR3 nucleotides read TGTGCCAGCAGTTTACCCCCAGGGACAGGGGATCCGGGCTACACCTTC. Protein: CASSLPPGTGDPGYTF.

The V gene is TRBV7-2, the J gene TRBJ1-2; 9 bases fit TRBD1. The V gene's germline CDR1 is SGHTA and CDR2 FQGNSA. This CDR3 comprises 15 residues. J lost 2 bases, V lost 1 base, and 2 bases had no gene match. The CDR3 loop is CASSLGGTGNYGYTF. In DNA form, the CDR3 reads TGTGCCAGCAGCTTAGGAGGGACAGGGAACTATGGCTACACCTTC.

This rearrangement joins TRBV4-3 to TRBJ2-1; 11 nucleotides match TRBD2. CDR1 is LGHNA and CDR2 is YSLEER in the germline V gene. CDR3 size: 18 residues. After removal of 1 base from V and 4 bases from J, the junction contained 9 bases not matched to a gene. CDR3 DNA sequence: TGCGCCAGCAGCCAAGTATTACTAGCGGGAGCGAGGTACAATGAGCAGTTCTTC. Protein product: CASSQVLLAGARYNEQFF.

This clone was seen more than once but under ten times. J is TRBJ2-6 and V is TRBV10-3, with D perhaps TRBD2 (5 bases). The CDR3 covers 14 residues. With 10 bases removed from V and 0 bases from J, the gap between germline ends came to 10 bases. The germline V gene encodes CDR1 ENHRY and CDR2 SYGVKD. The CDR3, as DNA: TGTGCCACCCGAGGGAGCTCTGGGGCCAACGTCCTGACTTTC. Protein sequence: CATRGSSGANVLTF.

The V gene is TRBV3-1 (or the pseudogene TRBV3-2), the J gene TRBJ2-3; D possibly corresponds to TRBD1 (6 bases). The CDR3 covers 14 residues. Trimming pared 0 bases from V and 5 bases from J, leaving 9 bases between. Looked up from germline, CDR1 is LGHDT and CDR2 is YNNKEL (reference sequence). As DNA, the CDR3 is TGTGCCAGCAGCCAAGAGGGACACGTAGATACGCAGTATTTT. It specifies CASSQEGHVDTQYF.

This clone has a single count. This chain connects TRBV5-1 to TRBJ2-1; tentative D call: TRBD1 (6 bases). This CDR3 comprises 14 residues. Germline V lookup: CDR1 SGHRS, CDR2 YFSETQ. The V gene lost 0 bases and the J gene lost 5 bases, with 9 bases spanning the gap. The CDR3 nucleotides are TGCGCCAGCAGCTTGGTTAGGACAGACAATGAGCAGTTCTTC. The encoded protein is CASSLVRTDNEQFF.

The chain carries TRBV7-2 and TRBJ1-6; possibly TRBD1 for D (5 bases). The CDR3 is made up of 15 amino acids. Germline values: CDR1 SGHTA, CDR2 FQGNSA. V lost 3 bases and J 6 bases, leaving 12 bases between the germline ends. The CDR3 region is CASSFQGWPNSPLHF. The CDR3 coding sequence is TGTGCCAGCAGCTTTCAGGGTTGGCCTAATTCACCCCTCCACTTT.

This clone was observed at least ten times. The chain is built from TRBV5-1 and TRBJ2-2; TRBD2 is a possible D gene (5 bases). From germline, CDR1 is SGHRS and CDR2 YFSETQ. The CDR3 spans 14 residues. Trimming cost V 2 bases and J 4 bases, with 9 bases left between them. CDR3 nucleotides: TGCGCCAGCAGCTTTGGGGAGAGCACCGGGGAGCTGTTTTTT. Its protein product is CASSFGESTGELFF.

The CDR3 protein is CASSKDSGGTGETQYF. The CDR3 bases are TGTGCCAGCAGTAAGGACTCAGGGGGGACGGGGGAGACCCAGTACTTC. The rearrangement joins TRBV27 to TRBJ2-5; TRBD1 might be the D (7 bases). Per germline, CDR1 MNHEY and CDR2 SMNVEV (reference sequence). This CDR3 has 16 residues. V lost 5 bases and J 5 bases, leaving 21 bases between the germline ends.

The V call is TRBV7-2, the J call TRBJ2-6; 8 bases agree with TRBD1. Germline V gene lookup returns CDR1 SGHTA and CDR2 FQGNSA. This CDR3 spans 16 amino acids. With 6 bases clipped from V and 0 bases from J, the junction kept 4 bases outside the gene matches. This chain's CDR3 is CASSITGGSGANVLTF. In DNA form, the CDR3 reads TGTGCCAGCAGTATTACAGGGGGCTCTGGGGCCAACGTCCTGACTTTC.

The rearrangement uses TRBV7-2 and TRBJ2-5, with 7 bases aligning to TRBD1. The germline V gene encodes CDR1 SGHTA and CDR2 FQGNSA. This CDR3 is built from 14 residues. The V gene end was trimmed by 5 bases and the J gene end by 1 base; junction bases not matched to a gene: 4. CDR3 coding DNA: TGTGCCAGCAGCCCGGGACAGCTCCAAGAGACCCAGTACTTC. Amino acid sequence: CASSPGQLQETQYF.

The chain combines TRBV19 with TRBJ1-1; 8 positions match TRBD1. The CDR3 contains 15 residues. The V segment lost 7 bases and the J segment 3 bases; nucleotides outside the gene matches: 10. Germline V lookup: CDR1 LNHDA, CDR2 SQIVND (reference sequence). CDR3 amino acids: CASTAEDRGHTEAFF. The DNA for the CDR3 is TGTGCCAGTACCGCGGAAGACAGGGGCCACACTGAAGCTTTCTTT.

This clone appeared a single time. This chain connects TRBV2 to TRBJ1-5; 8 positions match TRBD1. Losses at the gene ends were 6 bases for V and 0 bases for J; bases not matched to a gene: 7. The CDR3 has 16 amino acids. Germline values: CDR1 SNHLY, CDR2 FYNNEI. This chain's CDR3 is CASRDDRGYSNQPQHF. CDR3 sequence (DNA): TGTGCCAGCAGGGACGACAGGGGTTATAGCAATCAGCCCCAGCATTTT.

This chain connects TRBV6-5 to TRBJ2-7; D might be TRBD1 (5 bases). The V and J ends lost 5 bases and 7 bases respectively, with 18 bases between them. From germline, CDR1 is MNHEY and CDR2 SVGAGI. The CDR3 is 14 residues long. The CDR3 nucleotides read TGTGCCAGCAGTCGCAGGGTGCCACCCTGGGAGCAGTACTTC. Translation gives CASSRRVPPWEQYF.

J is TRBJ1-2 and V is TRBV9; 10 nucleotides line up with TRBD1. Trimming removed 1 base from V and 2 bases from J; junction bases left unmatched: 2. CDR3 size: 15 residues. Germline V lookup: CDR1 SGDLS, CDR2 YYNGEE. CDR3 DNA sequence: TGTGCCAGCAGCGTAAGGGGACAGGGGAACTATGGCTACACCTTC. As protein: CASSVRGQGNYGYTF.

V and J are TRBV5-1 and TRBJ2-7, with D possibly matching TRBD1 (7 bases). Trimming removed 4 bases from V and 6 bases from J, with 14 bases in between. Looked up from germline, CDR1 is SGHRS and CDR2 is YFSETQ. The CDR3 consists of 13 residues. As DNA, the CDR3 is TGCGCCAGCAGCCAGGGGGGCACGAGCGAGCAGTACTTC. It specifies CASSQGGTSEQYF.

The chain is built from TRBV7-3 and TRBJ2-7; 9 nucleotides agree with TRBD1. There are 15 residues in the CDR3. Unmatched junction bases numbered 5, after V lost 5 bases and J lost 0 bases. Germline-derived CDR1 and CDR2 are SGHTA and FQGTGA. In DNA, the CDR3 is TGTGCCAGCAGCCCAGGACAGGGGAGCTCCTACGAGCAGTACTTC. Residues: CASSPGQGSSYEQYF.

The chain links TRBV28 to TRBJ2-5; the D is unclear. Per the germline V gene, CDR1 is MDHEN and CDR2 is SYDVKM. Trimming left V 7 bases short and J 2 bases short, with 11 bases between. The CDR3 length is 13 residues. The DNA for the CDR3 is TGTGCCAGCACTTACCTAGGACAAGAGACCCAGTACTTC. This gives the protein CASTYLGQETQYF.